This is a list of T cell receptor beta chains from one sample in a study of PD-L1 blockade in urothelial cancer. The data were produced by immunoSEQ multiplex PCR, yet TCRdb's version contains in-frame clones alone and is incomplete. The sample contains tens of thousands of clones, 84% of which appear only once. Sequencing was performed on PBMCs, taken around atezolizumab (anti-PD-L1) treatment. These receptor sequences come from a man aged 55-75 years with urothelial cancer. Both conserved end residues are part of each CDR3. A D gene is named only where the DNA matches it firmly. Expanded clones are given a class, and other clones once, few, many or no size at all.

>TRBV5-6|TRBJ2-1|.|TRBD2|19
CASSRGTSGRAVSGNEQFF
TGTGCCAGCAGCCGAGGGACTAGCGGGAGGGCTGTATCGGGCAATGAGCAGTTCTTC
>TRBV6-5|TRBJ1-5|.|.|14
CASHGVGEHQPQHF
TGTGCCAGCCACGGAGTAGGCGAGCATCAGCCCCAGCATTTT
>TRBV6-6|TRBJ1-2|.|.|15
CASRMYSADSYGYTF
TGTGCCAGCAGGATGTACAGTGCTGATTCCTATGGCTACACCTTC
>TRBV4-3|TRBJ2-1|.|TRBD2|16
CASSLSGSLTTNEQFF
TGCGCCAGCAGTCTTAGCGGGAGTCTCACTACCAATGAGCAGTTCTTC
>TRBV7-9|TRBJ1-1|.|.|16
CASSLQGVGGNTEAFF
TGTGCCAGCAGCTTACAGGGCGTGGGAGGGAACACTGAAGCTTTCTTT
>TRBV10-3|TRBJ2-1|.|.|11
CAISESLEQFF
TGTGCCATCAGTGAGTCACTAGAGCAGTTCTTC
>TRBV6-1|TRBJ2-7|.|.|13
CASREGVSYEQYF
TGTGCCAGCAGAGAAGGTGTATCCTACGAGCAGTACTTC
>TRBV5-1|TRBJ2-5|.|TRBD2|17
CASSLRASGRIAETQYF
TGCGCCAGCAGCTTGCGGGCTAGCGGGAGGATAGCAGAGACCCAGTACTTC
>TRBV7-2|TRBJ2-7|.|.|14
CASSLVLASYEQYF
TGTGCCAGCAGCTTAGTACTAGCCTCCTACGAGCAGTACTTC
>TRBV11-2|TRBJ2-3|.|.|16
CASSLTPGLASDTQYF
TGTGCCAGCAGCCTAACCCCCGGGCTAGCGTCAGATACGCAGTATTTT
>TRBV18|TRBJ1-1|.|TRBD1|14
CASSWTGANTEAFF
TGTGCCAGCTCGTGGACAGGGGCGAACACTGAAGCTTTCTTT
>TRBV28|TRBJ2-7|.|.|13
CASSFPPLYEQYF
TGTGCCAGCAGTTTTCCCCCACTTTACGAGCAGTACTTC
>TRBV19|TRBJ2-1|.|TRBD2|15
CASSMPGLAMNEQFF
TGTGCCAGTAGTATGCCGGGACTAGCGATGAATGAGCAGTTCTTC
>TRBV7-3|TRBJ2-1|.|TRBD2|15
CASSSFPGTSNEQFF
TGTGCCAGCAGCTCTTTCCCCGGGACTAGCAATGAGCAGTTCTTC
>TRBV9|TRBJ2-2|.|.|13
CASSVGGTGELFF
TGTGCCAGCAGCGTAGGAGGGACCGGGGAGCTGTTTTTT
>TRBV7-9|TRBJ2-3|.|.|14
CASSLTRSTDTQYF
TGTGCCAGCAGCCTTACCCGGTCCACAGATACGCAGTATTTT
>TRBV7-9|TRBJ2-3|.|.|15
CASSIVAGTTDTQYF
TGTGCCAGCAGTATAGTGGCGGGAACCACAGATACGCAGTATTTT
>TRBV7-9|TRBJ1-2|few|.|14
CASSLGSGNYGYTF
TGTGCCAGCAGCTTAGGTTCAGGAAACTATGGCTACACCTTC
>TRBV5-1|TRBJ2-1|.|TRBD1|15
CASRSGTGVYNEQFF
TGCGCCAGCAGATCCGGGACAGGGGTTTACAATGAGCAGTTCTTC
>TRBV7-6|TRBJ2-3|.|TRBD1|18
CASSKTGPGTVSTDTQYF
TGTGCCAGCAGCAAAACCGGACCTGGGACAGTAAGCACAGATACGCAGTATTTT
>TRBV28|TRBJ2-2|.|TRBD1|15
CASSRKKGAAGELFF
TGTGCCAGCAGCCGAAAAAAGGGGGCGGCCGGGGAGCTGTTTTTT
>TRBV30|TRBJ1-5|.|.|15
CAWSVGGLSNQPQHF
TGTGCCTGGAGTGTCGGGGGATTAAGCAATCAGCCCCAGCATTTT
>TRBV29-1|TRBJ2-3|.|.|11
CSAKIEGTQYF
TGCAGCGCCAAGATAGAGGGTACGCAGTATTTT
>TRBV5-1|TRBJ2-5|.|TRBD1|16
CASSRGGQGIQETQYF
TGCGCCAGCAGCCGGGGCGGACAGGGGATTCAAGAGACCCAGTACTTC
>TRBV4-1|TRBJ1-2|.|TRBD1|15
CASSPQGDIDYGYTF
TGCGCCAGCAGCCCACAGGGGGACATAGACTATGGCTACACCTTC
>TRBV5-1|TRBJ2-3|.|TRBD2|16
CASSSQTSGGADTQYF
TGCGCCAGCAGCTCCCAGACTAGCGGGGGAGCAGATACGCAGTATTTT
>TRBV4-1|TRBJ2-6|.|.|17
CASSHPLQSSGANVLTF
TGCGCCAGCAGCCACCCCTTACAGTCCTCTGGGGCCAACGTCCTGACTTTC
>TRBV2|TRBJ1-1|few|TRBD1|16
CASSGDRTTAGTEAFF
TGTGCCAGCAGCGGGGACAGGACAACTGCGGGCACTGAAGCTTTCTTT
>TRBV27|TRBJ2-7|.|TRBD2|18
CASSPFGLAGGSSYEQYF
TGTGCCAGCAGCCCATTCGGACTAGCGGGAGGGAGCTCCTACGAGCAGTACTTC
>TRBV14|TRBJ1-3|few|.|13
CASSHGRGNTIYF
TGTGCCAGCAGCCACGGGAGGGGAAACACCATATATTTT
>TRBV11-2|TRBJ2-1|.|TRBD1|15
CASSPPGTGNNEQFF
TGTGCCAGCAGCCCCCCCGGGACAGGGAACAATGAGCAGTTCTTC